This T cell receptor (beta chain) was sequenced in a study of beta chain features in type 1 diabetes. Turning to the study itself: Summed over all samples, the examined sorted cells came to fewer than 120 million. Study-wide points: Moderately but significantly shorter TCRB CDR3s were found in Type 1 diabetes patients in all four CD4+ subsets.

As every portion of the isolated RNA was reverse transcribed, the sequencing read expressed TCRB transcripts. Here immunoSEQ multiplex PCR was the method, and the copy in TCRdb shows in-frame clones only, minus some. Among under 350,000 clones listed, 13% to 15% were seen once. As concerns this clone: Its antigen is not known.

Sequences were obtained from naive CD4+ T cells from blood. This receptor was obtained from a young man with type 1 diabetes.

The CDR3 DNA reads TGTGCCAGCAGCTTGGGTTCTAGCGGGTTAGACAATGAGCAGTTCTTC. Translating it yields CASSLGSSGLDNEQFF. This chain joins TRBV5-4 and TRBJ2-1; 8 nucleotides match TRBD2. V shed 0 bases and J 5 bases; nucleotides not matched to a gene: 7. There are 16 residues in the CDR3. Germline lookup yields CDR1 SGHNT and CDR2 YYREEE (reference sequence). Full variable domain (rest looked up from reference TRBV5-4 and TRBJ2-1): ETGVTQSPTHLIKTRGQQVTLRCSSQSGHNTVSWYQQALGQGPQFIFQYYREEENGRGNFPPRFSGLQFPNYSSELNVNALELDDSALYLCASSLGSSGLDNEQFFGPGTRLTVL.